This T cell receptor (beta chain) derives from a study of cytomegalovirus exposure and HLA in healthy donors. Whole-study results and caveats: TCR beta sequences reportedly predicted most subjects' HLA-A and HLA-B alleles accurately. The study put 150 or so TCR beta chains on its list as cytomegalovirus-associated.

Use of 60 Vbeta and 13 Jbeta primers characterized the PCR. Assay: immunoSEQ multiplex PCR; the TCRdb copy retains only in-frame clones and omits some. The data show approximately 150,000 clones, approximately 84% seen once. The CDR3 runs 13 residues. Per germline, CDR1 SEHNR and CDR2 FQNEAQ (reference sequence). With respect to this clone: The target antigen is unknown. The germline gene is not matched at one end of the junction; a read error may be the cause.

The clonotype comes from a man aged 25 to 40 in good health and CMV-seropositive. The material sequenced was PBMCs. This sequence joins TRBV7-9 and TRBJ2-3; TRBD2 might be the D (6 bases). The CDR3 sequence is CSSEEREWDTQYF. CDR3 DNA sequence: TGTTCCAGCGAAGAACGGGAGTGGGATACGCAGTATTTT. The full variable domain, rest sourced from reference TRBV7-9 and TRBJ2-3, is DTGVSQNPRHKITKRGQNVTFRCDPISEHNRLYWYRQTLGQGPEFLTYFQNEAQLEKSRLLSDRFSAERPKGSFSTLEIQRTEQGDSAMYLCSSEEREWDTQYFGPGTRLTVL.